These 29 T cell receptor beta chains were sequenced from one sample in a study of blood T cell repertoires in COVID-19. Libraries were prepared by immunoSEQ multiplex PCR; TCRdb keeps only in-frame clonotypes and omits some of them. The top ten hold 1% of the sample, which has 310,000 or so clones, roughly 84% seen once. Specimen: peripheral blood. The receptors derive from a man aged 50 to 60 with active or convalescent COVID-19.

This clone occurred once. The chain combines TRBV18 with TRBJ2-3; 7 nucleotides align to TRBD2. Germline CDR1 is KGHSH and CDR2 is LQKENI. The V gene end was trimmed by 4 bases and the J gene end by 1 base; junction bases not matched to a gene: 5. The CDR3 has 15 amino acids. The CDR3 DNA sequence: TGTGCCAGCTCACGGGGGAGCGGGGGCACAGATACGCAGTATTTT. As protein: CASSRGSGGTDTQYF.

V is TRBV7-2 and J is TRBJ2-1, with a possible D match to TRBD1 (6 bases). With 5 bases removed from V and 6 bases from J, the gap between germline ends came to 14 bases. Germline CDR1 and CDR2: SGHTA and FQGNSA. The CDR3 spans 14 residues. The DNA of the CDR3 is TGTGCCAGCAGCCCAACCCGGGACACCAATGAGCAGTTCTTC. Its translation is CASSPTRDTNEQFF.

The rearrangement joins TRBV7-9 to TRBJ1-4; TRBD1 aligns across 7 bases. V was pared by 5 bases and J by 8 bases, with 8 bases of the junction left unmatched. Per the germline V gene, CDR1 is SEHNR and CDR2 is FQNEAQ (reference sequence). The CDR3 length is 14 residues. DNA of the CDR3: TGTGCCAGCAGCCCGACAGGGTCTTGGGAAAAACTGTTTTTT. Amino acid sequence: CASSPTGSWEKLFF.

The chain employs TRBV6-6 and TRBJ2-7; 9 bases line up with TRBD1. In germline, CDR1 is MNHNY, CDR2 SVGAGI (reference sequence). V shed 5 bases, J shed 4 bases, and the junction held 6 bases outside the gene matches. The CDR3 length is 14 residues. CDR3 amino acids: CASSLSGTGYEQYF. In DNA form, the CDR3 reads TGTGCCAGCAGTCTGTCCGGGACAGGGTACGAGCAGTACTTC.

Concerning this clone itself: Other DNA sequences within the sample encode an identical CDR3. The chain links TRBV7-9 to TRBJ2-7; D remains ambiguous. V lost 5 bases, J lost 2 bases, and 4 bases lay in between. The CDR3 has 11 amino acids. CDR1 SEHNR and CDR2 FQNEAQ come from the germline V gene (reference sequence). This CDR3 reads CASSPAYEQYF. The CDR3 DNA is TGTGCCAGCAGCCCCGCCTACGAGCAGTACTTC. Combining the CDR3 with reference TRBV7-9 and TRBJ2-7 gives the whole variable domain DTGVSQNPRHKITKRGQNVTFRCDPISEHNRLYWYRQTLGQGPEFLTYFQNEAQLEKSRLLSDRFSAERPKGSFSTLEIQRTEQGDSAMYLCASSPAYEQYFGPGTRLTVT.

The chain combines TRBV11-2 with TRBJ2-7; 11 bases line up with TRBD2. V lost 0 bases to trimming and J lost 3 bases; unmatched junction nucleotides: 7. The CDR3 has 17 residues. Germline CDR1 is SGHAT and CDR2 is FQNNGV. CDR3 amino acids: CASSLEARLAGSYEQYF. CDR3 nucleotides: TGTGCCAGCAGCTTAGAGGCCCGACTAGCGGGAAGCTACGAGCAGTACTTC.

The chain couples TRBV5-4 to TRBJ1-2; D ambiguous. The CDR3 sequence is 14 residues long. The germline CDR1 and CDR2 sequences are SGHNT and YYREEE (reference sequence). Trimming shortened V by 4 bases and J by 4 bases, and 14 bases separated the two germline ends. CDR3 nucleotides: TGTGCCAGCAGCCCCGCTGACATCCCCTATGGCTACACCTTC. Protein: CASSPADIPYGYTF.

The chain couples TRBV28 to TRBJ1-4; 8 bases map to TRBD1. The CDR3 covers 14 residues. The germline CDR1 and CDR2 sequences are MDHEN and SYDVKM. V lost 8 bases to trimming and J lost 4 bases; unmatched junction nucleotides: 6. CDR3 sequence reads: CASSSGQDNEKLFF. In DNA, the CDR3 is TGTGCCAGCTCCTCGGGACAGGATAATGAAAAACTGTTTTTT. Complete variable domain (other parts from reference TRBV28 and TRBJ1-4): DVKVTQSSRYLVKRTGEKVFLECVQDMDHENMFWYRQDPGLGLRLIYFSYDVKMKEKGDIPEGYSVSREKKERFSLILESASTNQTSMYLCASSSGQDNEKLFFGSGTQLSVL.

The rearrangement uses TRBV3-1 (or the pseudogene TRBV3-2) and TRBJ1-6, with TRBD1 matching over 8 bases. CDR1 and CDR2 (germline): LGHDT, YNNKEL (reference sequence). The junction had 8 bases not matched to a gene; V was cut back by 4 bases and J by 9 bases. The CDR3 totals 15 residues. The CDR3 coding sequence is TGTGCCAGCAGCCCCAGGGGGCCAGGGGGTTCACCCCTCCACTTT. Translation gives CASSPRGPGGSPLHF.

The chain is built from TRBV19 and TRBJ1-5; D unresolved. Trimming took 3 bases from V and 2 from J, leaving 5 bases between them. The CDR3 runs to 13 residues. Germline V lookup: CDR1 LNHDA, CDR2 SQIVND (reference sequence). The CDR3 DNA reads as TGTGCCAGTAGTATGGGCGGCAATCAGCCCCAGCATTTT. Its translation: CASSMGGNQPQHF.

This chain uses TRBV28 with TRBJ2-6, with 10 bases fitting TRBD1. Germline CDR1 MDHEN, CDR2 SYDVKM. The J segment lost 6 bases and the V segment lost 7 bases, leaving 6 bases of the junction unmatched. The CDR3 consists of 15 residues. CDR3 bases: TGTGCCAGCACGGACAGGGGGGTGCAGGCCAACGTCCTGACTTTC. It specifies CASTDRGVQANVLTF.

The V call is TRBV7-3, the J call TRBJ2-1; 11 bases fit TRBD2. Germline V CDR1 and CDR2: SGHTA, FQGTGA. The CDR3 has 15 amino acids. The V segment lost 5 bases and the J segment 2 bases; nucleotides outside the gene matches: 2. The CDR3 DNA follows: TGTGCCAGCAGCCCGACTAGCGGGACCTACAATGAGCAGTTCTTC. Translation: CASSPTSGTYNEQFF.

This clone was seen a single time. The V call is TRBV11-1, the J call TRBJ2-7, with TRBD2 matching 12 bases. CDR3 length: 15 amino acids. Germline CDR1 reads SGHAT; CDR2 reads FQDESV (reference sequence). V lost 4 bases, J lost 2 bases, and 3 bases stayed unmatched. CDR3 residues: CASSSGLAGPYEQYF. The CDR3 DNA reads TGTGCCAGCAGCTCCGGACTAGCGGGACCCTACGAGCAGTACTTC.

The chain uses TRBV2 and TRBJ1-4, with 8 bases matching TRBD1. The germline V gene has CDR1 SNHLY and CDR2 FYNNEI. The CDR3 has 15 amino acids. Unmatched junction bases numbered 10, after V lost 6 bases and J lost 7 bases. The chain's CDR3 is CASRSSGQEFEKLFF. CDR3 sequence (DNA): TGTGCCAGCAGGTCGTCGGGACAGGAGTTTGAAAAACTGTTTTTT.

A few counts support this clone. The chain is built from TRBV4-1 and TRBJ1-2; TRBD1 might be the D (5 bases). This CDR3 has 16 residues. Germline V CDR1 and CDR2: MGHRA, YSYEKL. Trimming pared 2 bases from V and 1 base from J, leaving 14 bases between. The CDR3, as DNA: TGCGCCAGCAGCCAATCCCGACAGCGCGTTAACTATGGCTACACCTTC. This gives the protein CASSQSRQRVNYGYTF.

The chain is built from TRBV25-1 and TRBJ1-5; TRBD1 might be the D (6 bases). The CDR3 length is 15 residues. Germline CDR1 MGHDK, CDR2 SYGVNS. Trimming cost V 9 bases and J 4 bases, with 19 bases left between them. CDR3 in amino acids: CARPTGTSGNQPQHF. DNA of the CDR3: TGTGCCAGACCTACAGGGACGTCAGGTAATCAGCCCCAGCATTTT.

Note on this clone: This specimen includes other DNA sequences encoding the same CDR3. V is TRBV3-1 (or the pseudogene TRBV3-2) and J is TRBJ2-1, with D possibly being TRBD2 (5 bases). This CDR3 contains 15 residues. Germline CDR1 reads LGHDT; CDR2 reads YNNKEL (reference sequence). Trimming took 2 bases from V and 0 from J, leaving 8 bases between them. CDR3 DNA sequence: TGTGCCAGCAGCCAACAGCGGAACTCCTACAATGAGCAGTTCTTC. It encodes CASSQQRNSYNEQFF.

The chain combines TRBV7-8 with TRBJ1-5; 9 positions match TRBD1. CDR1 and CDR2 from the germline V gene are SGHVS and FQNEAQ. The CDR3 has 18 residues. After removal of 5 bases from V and 1 base from J, the junction contained 12 bases not matched to a gene. The CDR3 coding sequence is TGTGCCAGCAGCCCACGACAGGGGGGGGTTAAGAGCAATCAGCCCCAGCATTTT. Its translation is CASSPRQGGVKSNQPQHF.

The J gene is TRBJ1-2, the V gene TRBV27; TRBD1 matches at 8 bases. CDR1 and CDR2 from the germline V gene are MNHEY and SMNVEV (reference sequence). The trim removed 6 bases at V and 4 bases at J, leaving 7 bases unmatched. The CDR3 consists of 14 residues. The CDR3 region is CASRKQDRAYGYTF. In DNA form, the CDR3 reads TGTGCCAGCAGGAAACAGGACAGGGCCTATGGCTACACCTTC.

The chain's CDR3 is CASSLGSGTGSQETQYF. The CDR3 DNA sequence: TGTGCCAGCAGCTTAGGGTCCGGGACAGGGAGCCAAGAGACCCAGTACTTC. The chain has TRBV11-3 and TRBJ2-5, with 9 bases aligning to TRBD1. CDR3 length equals 17 residues. CDR1 and CDR2 (germline): SGHNT, YENEEA. V gave up 1 base and J gave up 1 base; unmatched junction bases: 7.

The chain links TRBV5-8 to TRBJ1-1; 7 nucleotides align to TRBD1. The germline CDR1 and CDR2 sequences are SGHTS and YDEGEE. This CDR3 has 12 amino acids. The CDR3 spells CATQGMNTEAFF. The CDR3 DNA follows: TGTGCGACACAGGGGATGAACACTGAAGCTTTCTTT. Drawing the rest from reference TRBV5-8 and TRBJ1-1, the complete variable domain is EAGVTQSPTHLIKTRGQQATLRCSPISGHTSVYWYQQALGLGLQFLLWYDEGEERNRGNFPPRFSGRQFPNYSSELNVNALELEDSALYLCATQGMNTEAFFGQGTRLTVV.

CDR3 DNA sequence: TGTGCCAGCAGCTTAGCCGACAGACACTATAGCAATCAGCCCCAGCATTTT. Residues: CASSLADRHYSNQPQHF. The chain recombines TRBV7-2 with TRBJ1-5; perhaps TRBD1 as D (5 bases). The CDR3 has 17 amino acids. Germline V lookup: CDR1 SGHTA, CDR2 FQGNSA. Trimming pared 0 bases from V and 0 bases from J, leaving 12 bases between.

This clone has only one observation. The CDR3 nucleotides read TGTGCCAGCAGCGGAAAGGAGGGGGCGGTCACCGGGGAGCTGTTTTTT. It specifies CASSGKEGAVTGELFF. The chain uses TRBV9 and TRBJ2-2; TRBD1 might be the D (7 bases). The CDR3 is made up of 16 amino acids. From germline, CDR1 is SGDLS and CDR2 YYNGEE. The ends were cut back, 3 bases at V and 4 bases at J, with 16 bases in the middle.

The chain carries TRBV5-1 and TRBJ2-7, with D perhaps TRBD1 (5 bases). The CDR3 runs to 13 residues. CDR1 SGHRS and CDR2 YFSETQ come from the germline V gene. CDR3 protein: CACAQADSHEQYF. As DNA, the CDR3 is TGCGCTTGCGCTCAGGCCGACAGCCACGAGCAGTACTTC.

This clone has only a few counts. The rearrangement links TRBV6-6 to TRBJ1-4; 9 positions agree with TRBD1. V shed 6 bases and J 7 bases; nucleotides not matched to a gene: 9. This CDR3 is 15 amino acids long. CDR1 and CDR2 (germline): MNHNY, SVGAGI (reference sequence). CDR3 DNA sequence: TGTGCCAGCAGCCCCCGGACAGGGGCCGCTGAAAAACTGTTTTTT. Protein product: CASSPRTGAAEKLFF.

The chain links TRBV6-5 to TRBJ2-7; 8 bases map to TRBD1. The CDR3 is 15 residues long. Germline values: CDR1 MNHEY, CDR2 SVGAGI. Trimming took 2 bases from V and 3 from J; bases not matched to a gene: 6. CDR3 region: CASSYGTGHSYEQYF. In DNA, the CDR3 is TGTGCCAGCAGTTACGGGACAGGCCATAGCTACGAGCAGTACTTC.

The chain carries TRBV9 and TRBJ2-3; 8 nucleotides agree with TRBD2. This CDR3 is 17 amino acids long. The junction had 7 bases not matched to a gene; V was cut back by 0 bases and J by 1 base. Germline CDR1 and CDR2: SGDLS and YYNGEE. The chain's CDR3 is CASSVEASGSGTDTQYF. The DNA for the CDR3 is TGTGCCAGCAGCGTAGAGGCCAGCGGGAGTGGCACAGATACGCAGTATTTT.

About this clone itself: The same CDR3 also results from other DNA sequences found in this sample. The genes are TRBV19 and TRBJ1-5, with TRBD1 identical over 7 bases. The CDR3 extends over 12 amino acids. CDR1 and CDR2 from the germline V gene are LNHDA and SQIVND (reference sequence). The J segment lost 5 bases and the V segment lost 8 bases, leaving 3 bases of the junction unmatched. CDR3 in DNA: TGTGCCAGTCGGGACAGAGATCAGCCCCAGCATTTT. Translated, it gives CASRDRDQPQHF.

The rearrangement joins TRBV5-1 to TRBJ1-6; D perhaps matches TRBD1 (6 bases). The germline V and J ends were trimmed by 3 bases and 8 bases, with 18 bases remaining between them. Looked up from germline, CDR1 is SGHRS and CDR2 is YFSETQ. This CDR3 region has 16 residues. CDR3 amino acids: CASSSLARGTYSPLHF. In DNA, the CDR3 is TGCGCCAGCAGCTCCCTGGCGAGGGGGACGTATTCACCCCTCCACTTT.